This T cell receptor beta chain was recovered during a study of blood T cells in healthy people across ages. Trimming took 1 base from V and 3 from J, leaving 9 bases between them. Germline V CDR1 and CDR2: SGHDN, FVKESK. This CDR3 has 14 residues. This clonotype was picked up many times. Together with a sample-barcoded 5' primer, a J-beta primer mix was included in a second PCR lasting roughly 6 to 12 cycles. Every sample gave at least 3 million paired-end reads containing CDR3. TCRdb fed the 5' RACE reads into MiXCR, producing one record per CDR3 protein. Of 1.5 million to 2 million distinct CDR3 sequences in the sample, roughly 27% were seen once.

What was sequenced was blood. This TCR was sampled from a woman aged 30 to 39 in good health. The chain carries TRBV14 and TRBJ2-5, with no clear D. Here the CDR3 reads CASSQGSAEETQYF. In nucleotides, the CDR3 is TGTGCCAGCAGCCAAGGGTCAGCAGAAGAGACCCAGTACTTC.